This T cell receptor (beta chain) was sequenced during a study of blood T cell repertoires in COVID-19. Study as a whole: COVID-19 samples, acute and convalescent, were from the United States, Italy and Spain. PBMCs, B-cell-depleted T cells, or T cells were the source of the cDNA or gDNA that made up the material.

Germline V CDR1 and CDR2: LNHDA, SQIVND (reference sequence). The V gene lost 4 bases and the J gene lost 1 base, with 11 bases spanning the gap. The CDR3 consists of 14 residues. The method was immunoSEQ multiplex PCR; TCRdb's version includes in-frame clones alone and lacks a portion of them. The data show 200,000 to 250,000 clones, 86% seen once. The source is a woman aged 60-70 years who had recovered from COVID-19. Sequencing was carried out using peripheral blood. The chain employs TRBV19 and TRBJ2-7, with D perhaps TRBD1 (6 bases). The CDR3 nucleotides read TGTGCCAGTAGTACAAGCAGGGGTTCCTACGAGCAGTACTTC. Its translation: CASSTSRGSYEQYF.